The 12 T cell receptor beta chains given below trace back to one sample, sequenced in a study of shared clonotypes between healthy human individuals (TCRdb year 2020). Library construction relied on the immunoSEQ multiplex PCR assay. TCRdb re-hosts the immuneACCESS table, in-frame sequences only. Its copies lack some clones; in the studies checked, an unresolved V gene accounts for under half of them, and the cause for the rest is not known. The sample table holds hundreds of thousands of clones, of which approximately 71% were seen once. The top ten clones comprise about 12% of the sample. Input material: PBMCs. The receptors come from a woman aged 40 to 50 in good health. Some clones in this sample may be carry-over from other donors' samples.

This clone was counted a few times. The chain carries TRBV11-2 and TRBJ2-1, with 7 bases fitting TRBD1. CDR1 and CDR2 (germline): SGHAT, FQNNGV. V was clipped by 5 bases and J by 4 bases; unmatched bases: 5. CDR3 length equals 14 residues. Written as DNA, the CDR3 is TGTGCCAGCAGCCCGGGACAGCCATACAATGAGCAGTTCTTC. This sequence encodes CASSPGQPYNEQFF.

CDR3: CASSPTGQGNEKLFF. The CDR3 DNA reads TGTGCCAGCAGCCCGACGGGACAGGGAAATGAAAAACTGTTTTTT. The chain employs TRBV9 and TRBJ1-4; 9 bases line up with TRBD1. CDR1 is SGDLS, CDR2 YYNGEE, per germline. The V segment lost 4 bases and the J segment 5 bases; nucleotides outside the gene matches: 6. CDR3 length equals 15 residues.

V and J are TRBV28 and TRBJ2-3; no clear D gene. This CDR3 region has 13 residues. V was pared by 6 bases and J by 4 bases, with 11 bases between. The germline gives CDR1 MDHEN, CDR2 SYDVKM. DNA of the CDR3: TGTGCCAGCAGGGGGTACACTGCAGATACGCAGTATTTT. Its translation: CASRGYTADTQYF.

The chain couples TRBV7-8 to TRBJ2-7; TRBD2 aligns across 14 bases. The junction had 11 bases not matched to a gene; V was cut back by 8 bases and J by 2 bases. Germline CDR1 reads SGHVS; CDR2 reads FQNEAQ. CDR3 length: 17 amino acids. This chain's CDR3 is CASFTGTSGRPPYEQYF. The CDR3, as DNA: TGTGCCAGCTTCACCGGGACTAGCGGGAGACCTCCCTACGAGCAGTACTTC. The full variable domain, completed using reference TRBV7-8 and TRBJ2-7, is GAGVSQSPRYKVAKRGQDVALRCDPISGHVSLFWYQQALGQGPEFLTYFQNEAQLDKSGLPSDRFFAERPEGSVSTLKIQRTQQEDSAVYLCASFTGTSGRPPYEQYFGPGTRLTVT.

The chain combines TRBV7-2 with TRBJ2-3, with 9 bases lining up with TRBD2. The CDR3 is made up of 16 amino acids. The junction had 6 bases not matched to a gene; V was cut back by 3 bases and J by 2 bases. Germline V gene data show CDR1 as SGHTA and CDR2 as FQGNSA. The CDR3 protein is CASSFSAGGPTDTQYF. CDR3 nucleotide sequence: TGTGCCAGCAGCTTTTCCGCGGGAGGGCCCACAGATACGCAGTATTTT.

The V call is TRBV20-1, the J call TRBJ2-7, with D tentatively TRBD2 (6 bases). Germline assignment: CDR1 DFQATT and CDR2 SNEGSKA (reference sequence). The germline V and J ends were trimmed by 1 base and 5 bases, with 6 bases remaining between them. The CDR3 loop spans 11 amino acids. CDR3 coding DNA: TGCAGTGCTAGAGGCGGGGACGAGCAGTACTTC. Amino acid sequence: CSARGGDEQYF.

This chain uses TRBV5-4 with TRBJ2-1; D is possibly TRBD2 (5 bases). Per the germline V gene, CDR1 is SGHNT and CDR2 is YYREEE (reference sequence). The CDR3 runs 16 residues. V lost 3 bases, J lost 2 bases, and 15 bases lay in between. The CDR3 region has the DNA TGTGCCAGCAGCTCTCGAACGGGGATGGCCTACAATGAGCAGTTCTTC. Translation: CASSSRTGMAYNEQFF.

As DNA, the CDR3 is TGTGCCAGCAGTTACTCGGGTGTATACGAGCAGTACTTC. Encoded protein: CASSYSGVYEQYF. This chain joins TRBV6-6 and TRBJ2-7, with D hard to call. The germline V gene encodes CDR1 MNHNY and CDR2 SVGAGI (reference sequence). The CDR3 has 13 amino acids. V was trimmed by 0 bases and J by 4 bases, leaving 7 bases between them.

The genes are TRBV6-5 and TRBJ2-7, with D perhaps TRBD1 or TRBD2 (6 bases each). Trimming left V 2 bases short and J 4 bases short, with 18 bases between. The germline CDR1 and CDR2 sequences are MNHEY and SVGAGI. This CDR3 is built from 16 residues. The CDR3 here is CASSYDWRPGAYEQYF. The CDR3 nucleotides are TGTGCCAGCAGTTACGATTGGAGACCGGGGGCTTACGAGCAGTACTTC.

The chain links TRBV4-1 to TRBJ2-6, with D hard to call. Between the trimmed V and J ends, which lost 1 base and 2 bases, there was a span of 12 bases. Germline CDR1 is MGHRA and CDR2 is YSYEKL. The CDR3 runs to 17 residues. CDR3 sequence: CASSQGIGATGANVLTF. As DNA, the CDR3 is TGCGCCAGCAGCCAAGGTATTGGAGCAACTGGGGCCAACGTCCTGACTTTC.

The rearrangement joins TRBV5-1 to TRBJ2-7, with 10 bases fitting TRBD2. CDR1 SGHRS and CDR2 YFSETQ come from the germline V gene. The CDR3 runs to 14 residues. V was clipped by 4 bases and J by 3 bases; unmatched bases: 4. CDR3 DNA sequence: TGCGCCAGCAGCGGGACTAGCGCTGTCTACGAGCAGTACTTC. This sequence encodes CASSGTSAVYEQYF.

This sequence joins TRBV15 and TRBJ1-5, with TRBD1 matching 8 bases. V lost 0 bases to trimming and J lost 7 bases; unmatched junction nucleotides: 8. This CDR3 region has 16 residues. From germline, CDR1 is LNHNV and CDR2 YYDKDF (reference sequence). The CDR3 loop is CATSRDLQGAGQPQHF. The CDR3 nucleotides read TGTGCCACCAGCAGAGATCTGCAGGGGGCGGGACAGCCCCAGCATTTT. Looking up the rest from reference TRBV15 and TRBJ1-5 gives the full variable domain: DAMVIQNPRYQVTQFGKPVTLSCSQTLNHNVMYWYQQKSSQAPKLLFHYYDKDFNNEADTPDNFQSRRPNTSFCFLDIRSPGLGDTAMYLCATSRDLQGAGQPQHFGDGTRLSIL.